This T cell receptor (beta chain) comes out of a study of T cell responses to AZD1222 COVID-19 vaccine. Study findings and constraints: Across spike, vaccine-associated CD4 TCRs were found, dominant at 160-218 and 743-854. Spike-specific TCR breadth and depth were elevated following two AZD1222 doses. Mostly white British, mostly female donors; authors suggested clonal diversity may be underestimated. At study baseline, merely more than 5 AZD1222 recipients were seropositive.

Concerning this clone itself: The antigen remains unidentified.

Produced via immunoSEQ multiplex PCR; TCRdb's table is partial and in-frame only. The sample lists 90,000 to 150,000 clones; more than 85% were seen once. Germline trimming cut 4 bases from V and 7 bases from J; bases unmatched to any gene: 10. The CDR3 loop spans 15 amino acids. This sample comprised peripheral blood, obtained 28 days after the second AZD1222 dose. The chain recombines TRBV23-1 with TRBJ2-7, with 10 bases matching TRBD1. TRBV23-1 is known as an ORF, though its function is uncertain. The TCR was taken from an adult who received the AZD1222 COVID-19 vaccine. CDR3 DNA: TGCGCCAGCAGTCGTGGGGACAGGGGATTGGGGGAGCAGTACTTC. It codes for CASSRGDRGLGEQYF.